This T cell receptor beta chain was sequenced in a study of blood T cell repertoires in COVID-19. About the study: Acute-phase and convalescent COVID-19 samples originated in the United States, Italy and Spain. Sources were T cells, B-cell-depleted T cells, or PBMCs; the material itself was cDNA or gDNA.

Germline values: CDR1 SGHRS, CDR2 YFSETQ. The CDR3 spans 15 residues. The trim removed 6 bases at V and 8 bases at J, leaving 13 bases unmatched. Methods used by the authors: Reference gene primers were amplified, and this amplification served to estimate nucleated cell counts. Libraries were prepared by immunoSEQ multiplex PCR; TCRdb keeps only in-frame clonotypes and omits some of them. The DNA gave D and trimming, while V, J and clone size come from that table. The table lists around 160,000 clones, 87% of them singletons, with about 5.7% in the top ten. The chain has TRBV5-1 and TRBJ1-4; 7 bases are a match to TRBD1. Material: peripheral blood. This sequence originates from an elderly man with acute or convalescent COVID-19. The CDR3 protein is CASKYTGQREEKLFF. The CDR3 DNA reads TGCGCCAGCAAGTATACGGGACAGAGAGAAGAAAAACTGTTTTTT.